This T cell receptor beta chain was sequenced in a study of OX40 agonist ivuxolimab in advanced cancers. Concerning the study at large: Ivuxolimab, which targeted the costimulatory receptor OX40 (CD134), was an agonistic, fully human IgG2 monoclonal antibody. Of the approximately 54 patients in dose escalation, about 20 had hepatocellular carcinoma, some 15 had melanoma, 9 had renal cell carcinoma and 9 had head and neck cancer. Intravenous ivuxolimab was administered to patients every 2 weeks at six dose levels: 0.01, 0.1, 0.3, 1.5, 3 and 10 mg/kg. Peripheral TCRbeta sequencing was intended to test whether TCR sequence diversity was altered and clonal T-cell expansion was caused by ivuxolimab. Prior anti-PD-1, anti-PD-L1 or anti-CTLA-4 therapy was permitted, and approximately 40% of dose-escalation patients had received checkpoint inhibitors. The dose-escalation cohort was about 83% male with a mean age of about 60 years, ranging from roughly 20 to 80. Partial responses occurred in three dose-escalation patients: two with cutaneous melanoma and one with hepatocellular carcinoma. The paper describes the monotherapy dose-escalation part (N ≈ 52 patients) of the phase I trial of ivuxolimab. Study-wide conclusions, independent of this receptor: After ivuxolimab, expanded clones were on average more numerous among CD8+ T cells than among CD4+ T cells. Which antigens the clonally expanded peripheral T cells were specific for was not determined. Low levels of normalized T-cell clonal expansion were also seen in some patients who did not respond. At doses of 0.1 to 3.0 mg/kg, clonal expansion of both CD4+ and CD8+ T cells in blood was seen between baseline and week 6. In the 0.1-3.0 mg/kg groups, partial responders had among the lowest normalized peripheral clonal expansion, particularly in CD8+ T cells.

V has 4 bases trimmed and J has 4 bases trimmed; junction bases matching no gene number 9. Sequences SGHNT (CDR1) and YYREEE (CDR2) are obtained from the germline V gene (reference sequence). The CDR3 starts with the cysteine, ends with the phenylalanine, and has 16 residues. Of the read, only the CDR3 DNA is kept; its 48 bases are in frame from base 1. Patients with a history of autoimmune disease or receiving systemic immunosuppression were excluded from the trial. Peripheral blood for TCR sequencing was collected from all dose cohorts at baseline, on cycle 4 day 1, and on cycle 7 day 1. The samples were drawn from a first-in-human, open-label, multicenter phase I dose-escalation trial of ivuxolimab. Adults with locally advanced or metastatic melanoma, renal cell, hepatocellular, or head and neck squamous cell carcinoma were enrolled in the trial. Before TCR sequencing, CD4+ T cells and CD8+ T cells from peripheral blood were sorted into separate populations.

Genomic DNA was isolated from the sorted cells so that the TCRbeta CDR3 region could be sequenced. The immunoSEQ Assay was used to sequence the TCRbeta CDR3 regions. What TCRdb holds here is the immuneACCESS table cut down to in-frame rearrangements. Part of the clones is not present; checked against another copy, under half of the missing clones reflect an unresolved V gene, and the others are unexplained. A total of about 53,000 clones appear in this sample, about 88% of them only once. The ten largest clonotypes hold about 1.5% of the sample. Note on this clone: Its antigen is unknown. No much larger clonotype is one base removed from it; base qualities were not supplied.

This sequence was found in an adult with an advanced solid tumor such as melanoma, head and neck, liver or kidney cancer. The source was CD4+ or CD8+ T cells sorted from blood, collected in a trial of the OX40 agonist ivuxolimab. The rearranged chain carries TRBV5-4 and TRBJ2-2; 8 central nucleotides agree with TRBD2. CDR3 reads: CASSVPGLAGTGELFF. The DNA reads TGTGCCAGCAGCGTCCCCGGACTAGCAGGCACCGGGGAGCTGTTTTTT.